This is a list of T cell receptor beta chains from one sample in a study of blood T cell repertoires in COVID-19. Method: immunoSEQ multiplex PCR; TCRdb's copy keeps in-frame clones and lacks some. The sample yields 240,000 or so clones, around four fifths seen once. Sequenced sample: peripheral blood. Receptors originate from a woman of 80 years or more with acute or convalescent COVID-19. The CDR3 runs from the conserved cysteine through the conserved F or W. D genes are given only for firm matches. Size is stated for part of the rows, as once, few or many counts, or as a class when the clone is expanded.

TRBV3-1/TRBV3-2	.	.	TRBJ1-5	TGTGCCAGCAGCCAAGGGAGGGGCGCGGGCAATCAGCCCCAGCATTTT	CASSQGRGAGNQPQHF
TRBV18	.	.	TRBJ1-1	TGTGCCAGCTCACCACCGACAGGTTTTGAAGCTTTCTTT	CASSPPTGFEAFF
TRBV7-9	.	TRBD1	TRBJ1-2	TGTGCCAGCAGCTACCAGGGGGCGCGTGGCTACACCTTC	CASSYQGARGYTF
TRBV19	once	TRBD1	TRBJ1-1	TGTGCCAGTAAGGGACAGGGACCTGAGTACACTGAAGCTTTCTTT	CASKGQGPEYTEAFF
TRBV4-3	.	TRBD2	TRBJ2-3	TGCGCCAGCAGCCAAGATCGGGCGGGGGGCCGCACAGATACGCAGTATTTT	CASSQDRAGGRTDTQYF
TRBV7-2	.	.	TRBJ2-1	TGTGCCAGCACCCCTCGAGGTGGCTCCTACAATGAGCAGTTCTTC	CASTPRGGSYNEQFF
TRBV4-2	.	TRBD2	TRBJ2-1	TGTGCCAGCAGCCGGCCTAGCGGTTACAATGAGCAGTTCTTC	CASSRPSGYNEQFF
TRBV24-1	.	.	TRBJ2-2	TGTGCCACCAGTGACCCCCTTTCCGGGGACACCGGGGAGCTGTTTTTT	CATSDPLSGDTGELFF
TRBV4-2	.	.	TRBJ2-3	TGTGCCAGCAGCCAAGATAGGGGGGGCGCAGATACGCAGTATTTT	CASSQDRGGADTQYF
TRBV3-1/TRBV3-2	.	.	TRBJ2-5	TGTGCCAGCAGCCAAAGTGGACAGTATTGGGAGACCCAGTACTTC	CASSQSGQYWETQYF
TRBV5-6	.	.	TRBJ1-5	TGTGCCAGCAGCATCCGTCCCTTGTCGCCCCAGCATTTT	CASSIRPLSPQHF